Presented here are 13 T cell receptor beta chains from one specimen sequenced in a study of blood T cell repertoires in COVID-19. TCRdb's copy holds only in-frame clones and misses some; the assay was immunoSEQ multiplex PCR. The sample carries roughly 200,000 clones, more than 60% recorded once. The sequenced material came from peripheral blood. The source of these receptors is a man aged 50-59 years who had recovered from COVID-19.

The V gene is TRBV27, the J gene TRBJ2-1, with D possibly matching TRBD2 (5 bases). V lost 5 bases and J lost 5, with 13 bases in between. Germline values: CDR1 MNHEY, CDR2 SMNVEV (reference sequence). CDR3 length: 14 residues. The CDR3 protein is CASSPERSHNEQFF. In nucleotides, the CDR3 is TGTGCCAGCAGTCCGGAGCGGTCCCACAATGAGCAGTTCTTC.

This clone was seen a handful of times. The V and J genes are TRBV30 and TRBJ2-2; D not certain. The length of the CDR3 is 13 residues. The germline gives CDR1 GTSNPN, CDR2 SVGIG (reference sequence). V lost 2 bases to trimming and J lost 6 bases, with 10 bases between them. Written as DNA, the CDR3 is TGTGCCTGGAGTCCCCTTACGGCCGGGGAGCTGTTTTTT. Its protein product is CAWSPLTAGELFF. The whole variable domain, remainder taken from reference TRBV30 and TRBJ2-2, is SQTIHQWPATLVQPVGSPLSLECTVEGTSNPNLYWYRQAAGRGLQLLFYSVGIGQISSEVPQNLSASRPQDRQFILSSKKLLLSDSGFYLCAWSPLTAGELFFGEGSRLTVL.

This clone came up a few times. CDR3 coding DNA: TGTGCCAGCAGTTACAAACCCCAGGGAGGACAAGAGACCCAGTACTTC. Translating gives CASSYKPQGGQETQYF. This chain links TRBV6-5 with TRBJ2-5, with D perhaps matching TRBD2 (6 bases). Trimming shortened V by 2 bases and J by 2 bases, and 15 bases separated the two germline ends. Germline V gene sequence: CDR1 MNHEY, CDR2 SVGAGI. The CDR3 extends over 16 amino acids.

V is TRBV28 and J is TRBJ1-2; tentative D call: TRBD1 (6 bases). The V and J ends lost 2 bases and 5 bases respectively, with 15 bases between them. In germline, CDR1 is MDHEN, CDR2 SYDVKM. The CDR3 spans 15 residues. The CDR3 protein is CASSLVAGVRYGYTF. CDR3 DNA: TGTGCCAGCAGTTTAGTCGCAGGGGTCCGATATGGCTACACCTTC.

This clone showed up just a few times. The J gene is TRBJ2-7, the V gene TRBV28; tentatively, D is TRBD2 (6 bases). Deletions cut 2 bases from V and 0 bases from J, with 8 bases between. Per germline, CDR1 MDHEN and CDR2 SYDVKM. The CDR3 is 14 amino acids. As DNA, the CDR3 is TGTGCCAGCAGTTTAGGCGGGGCCTCCTACGAGCAGTACTTC. It codes for CASSLGGASYEQYF.

This sequence joins TRBV9 and TRBJ2-1; D gene uncertain. Germline CDR1 is SGDLS and CDR2 is YYNGEE. CDR3 length: 17 amino acids. V shed 4 bases and J shed 0 bases, with 17 bases lying between them. The CDR3 spells CASSNLYLARSYNEQFF. The DNA of the CDR3 is TGTGCCAGCAGCAACCTTTATCTGGCACGCTCCTACAATGAGCAGTTCTTC.

This chain uses TRBV19 with TRBJ1-5; D not resolved. Germline lookup yields CDR1 LNHDA and CDR2 SQIVND (reference sequence). V lost 6 bases to trimming and J lost 1 base, with 13 bases between them. The CDR3 covers 15 residues. The CDR3 DNA follows: TGTGCCAGTAGCACTATAAGGTGGAGCAATCAGCCCCAGCATTTT. Translated: CASSTIRWSNQPQHF.

This chain connects TRBV30 to TRBJ2-2; D uncertain. This CDR3 is 13 amino acids long. V was trimmed by 4 bases and J by 7 bases, leaving 13 bases between them. Germline CDR1 GTSNPN, CDR2 SVGIG (reference sequence). The CDR3 bases are TGTGCCTGGACCTATCCTTACGTCGGGGAGCTGTTTTTT. Protein sequence: CAWTYPYVGELFF.

The V gene is TRBV4-1, the J gene TRBJ1-2, with TRBD1 matching over 9 bases. The CDR3 consists of 16 residues. V gave up 0 bases and J gave up 2 bases; unmatched junction bases: 4. Germline lookup yields CDR1 MGHRA and CDR2 YSYEKL. The CDR3 DNA reads as TGCGCCAGCAGCCAAGAGCCCGGACAGGGGAACTATGGCTACACCTTC. Protein product: CASSQEPGQGNYGYTF.

This clone occurred a few times. The chain joins TRBV9 to TRBJ2-1; 8 bases map to TRBD1. Germline CDR1 and CDR2: SGDLS and YYNGEE. This CDR3 has 15 residues. V lost 4 bases to trimming and J lost 3 bases; unmatched junction nucleotides: 6. CDR3 region: CASSREGQDYNEQFF. The CDR3 nucleotides read TGTGCCAGCAGCCGAGAGGGACAGGACTACAATGAGCAGTTCTTC.

The chain employs TRBV6-5 and TRBJ1-5, with 7 positions matching TRBD1. Germline CDR1 MNHEY, CDR2 SVGAGI. The CDR3 loop spans 14 amino acids. J gave up 4 bases and V 10 bases, and 10 bases lay outside the gene matches. CDR3 nucleotides: TGTGCCACCTCAACAGGGGCAGGGAATCAGCCCCAGCATTTT. Protein sequence: CATSTGAGNQPQHF.

This clone turned up a few times. The V gene is TRBV3-1 (or the pseudogene TRBV3-2), the J gene TRBJ2-5; 7 bases match TRBD2. Germline CDR1 and CDR2: LGHDT and YNNKEL (reference sequence). The trim removed 3 bases at V and 5 bases at J, leaving 9 bases unmatched. The CDR3 runs to 15 residues. CDR3 bases: TGTGCCAGCAGCCAGCGGGACTACCCCCCGGAGACCCAGTACTTC. This encodes CASSQRDYPPETQYF.

V is TRBV5-4 and J is TRBJ2-1; the match to TRBD2 covers 9 bases. The CDR3 length is 15 residues. The ends lost 4 bases at V and 5 bases at J; junction bases unmatched: 7. CDR1 and CDR2 from the germline V gene are SGHNT and YYREEE (reference sequence). The chain's CDR3 is CASSTTSGLNNEQFF. CDR3 in DNA: TGTGCCAGCAGCACGACTAGCGGACTAAACAATGAGCAGTTCTTC.